The present TCR beta chain was sequenced within a study of T-cell memory formation after mild COVID-19. General study points: The SARS-CoV-2 specificity of second-wave clones reaching peak at day 37 remained unverified. There was a balanced CD4/CD8 profile in clones contracting day 15 to 85, and later expanders leaned CD4+.

Comments on this clonotype: What it binds is unknown.

The CDR3 is 14 amino acids. J was trimmed by 5 bases and V by 4 bases; bases with no gene match: 5. Germline values: CDR1 MNHNY, CDR2 SVGAGI (reference sequence). Researchers used 5'RACE with constant-segment primers to make TCR alpha and TCR beta cDNA libraries that carry sample barcodes and UMIs. From the 5' RACE reads, TCRdb called clonotypes with MiXCR, one entry per CDR3 protein. The table has more than 350,000 distinct CDR3 sequences, under 25% seen once. This TCR was sampled from an adult woman who had mild COVID-19 (a few samples of this study predate the infection). Cell type and time point are not known. The material sequenced was PBMCs or a T cell subset sorted from them (not recorded which). This rearrangement joins TRBV6-6 to TRBJ2-7; 10 bases are a match to TRBD1. CDR3 nucleotide sequence: TGTGCCAGCAGTTTGACAGGGGGCAGGAACGAGCAGTACTTC. This encodes CASSLTGGRNEQYF.